This T cell receptor (beta chain) was found in a study of Tregs in tolerant kidney transplant recipients. Germline V lookup: CDR1 KGHSH, CDR2 LQKENI. The CDR3 extends over 14 amino acids. The germline V and J ends were trimmed by 3 bases and 5 bases, with 11 bases remaining between them. CD4+CD25+CD127- Tregs, CD4+CD25- non-Tregs, CD4 and CD8 cells were sorted. Produced via immunoSEQ multiplex PCR; TCRdb's table is partial and in-frame only. The sample includes fewer than 100,000 clones, under 95% of them seen just once. This chain connects TRBV18 to TRBJ1-3; D not certain. This receptor was identified in a human donor who received a combined kidney and bone marrow transplant. Specimen: CD4+ T cells from blood, collected before the transplant. DNA of the CDR3: TGTGCCAGCTCACCCGGGATAGGGCGAAACACCATATATTTT. Translation gives CASSPGIGRNTIYF.